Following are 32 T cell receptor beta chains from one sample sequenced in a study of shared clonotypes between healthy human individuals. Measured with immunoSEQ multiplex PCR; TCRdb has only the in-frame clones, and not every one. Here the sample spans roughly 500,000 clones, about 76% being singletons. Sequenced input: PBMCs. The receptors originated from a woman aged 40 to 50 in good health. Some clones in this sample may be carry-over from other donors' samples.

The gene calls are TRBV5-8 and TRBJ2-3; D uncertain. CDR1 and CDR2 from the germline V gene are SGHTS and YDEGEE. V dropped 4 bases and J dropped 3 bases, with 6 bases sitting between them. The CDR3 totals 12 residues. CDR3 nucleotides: TGTGCCAGCAGCCGACAAACAGATACGCAGTATTTT. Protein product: CASSRQTDTQYF.

CDR3 sequence reads: CASSLGRPGQGSYEQYF. CDR3 sequence (DNA): TGTGCCAGCAGCTTGGGGAGACCGGGACAGGGGTCTTACGAGCAGTACTTC. The gene calls are TRBV5-4 and TRBJ2-7; 10 bases map to TRBD1. This CDR3 has 17 residues. Germline CDR1 reads SGHNT; CDR2 reads YYREEE (reference sequence). V was clipped by 0 bases and J by 4 bases; unmatched bases: 10.

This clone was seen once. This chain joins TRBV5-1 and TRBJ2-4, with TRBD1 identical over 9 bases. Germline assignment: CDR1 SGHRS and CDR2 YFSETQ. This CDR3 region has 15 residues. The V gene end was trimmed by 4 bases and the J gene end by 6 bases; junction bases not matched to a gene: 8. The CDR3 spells CASSDVQGARNIQYF. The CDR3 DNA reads TGCGCCAGCAGCGACGTACAGGGGGCGAGAAACATTCAGTACTTC.

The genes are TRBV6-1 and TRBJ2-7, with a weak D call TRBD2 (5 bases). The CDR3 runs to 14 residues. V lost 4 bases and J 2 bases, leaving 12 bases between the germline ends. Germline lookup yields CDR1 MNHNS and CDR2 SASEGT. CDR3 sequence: CASSASGEAYEQYF. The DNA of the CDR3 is TGTGCCAGCAGTGCGAGCGGCGAGGCCTACGAGCAGTACTTC.

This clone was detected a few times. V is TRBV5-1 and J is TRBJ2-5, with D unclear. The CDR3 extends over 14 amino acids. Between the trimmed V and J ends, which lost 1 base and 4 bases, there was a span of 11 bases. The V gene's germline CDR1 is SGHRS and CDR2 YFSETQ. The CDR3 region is CASSLSGVGETQYF. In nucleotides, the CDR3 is TGCGCCAGCAGCTTGTCAGGTGTCGGAGAGACCCAGTACTTC.

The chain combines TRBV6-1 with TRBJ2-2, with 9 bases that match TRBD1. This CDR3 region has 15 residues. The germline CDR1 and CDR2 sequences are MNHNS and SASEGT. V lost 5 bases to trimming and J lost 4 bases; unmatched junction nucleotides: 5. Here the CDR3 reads CASSPWTGVTGELFF. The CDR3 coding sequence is TGTGCCAGCAGTCCTTGGACAGGGGTCACCGGGGAGCTGTTTTTT.

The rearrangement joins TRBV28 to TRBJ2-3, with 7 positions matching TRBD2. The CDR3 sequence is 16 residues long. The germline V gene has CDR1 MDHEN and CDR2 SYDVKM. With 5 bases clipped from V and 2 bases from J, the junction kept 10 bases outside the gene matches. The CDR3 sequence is CASSMGRLAVTDTQYF. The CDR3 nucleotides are TGTGCCAGCAGTATGGGGCGGCTAGCGGTCACAGATACGCAGTATTTT.

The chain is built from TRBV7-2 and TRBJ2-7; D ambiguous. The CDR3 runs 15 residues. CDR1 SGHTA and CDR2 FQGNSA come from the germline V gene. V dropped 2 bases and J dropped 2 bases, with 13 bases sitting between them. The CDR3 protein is CASSLLADLPYEQYF. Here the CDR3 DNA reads TGTGCCAGCAGCTTATTGGCGGATCTCCCCTACGAGCAGTACTTC.

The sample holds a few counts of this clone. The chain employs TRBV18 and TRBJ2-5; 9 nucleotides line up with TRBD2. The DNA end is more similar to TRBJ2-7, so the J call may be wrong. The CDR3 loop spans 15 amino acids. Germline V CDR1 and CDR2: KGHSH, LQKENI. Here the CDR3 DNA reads TGTGCCAGCTCACCACGTGCTAGCGGGGTCTACGAGCAGTACTTC. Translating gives CASSPRASGVYEQYF.

CDR3 region: CASSELRGYGGYTF. The DNA of the CDR3 is TGTGCCAGCAGTGAACTAAGGGGGTACGGGGGCTACACCTTC. This chain joins TRBV2 and TRBJ1-2; maybe TRBD1 (6 bases). Trimming shortened V by 2 bases and J by 8 bases, and 15 bases separated the two germline ends. This CDR3 has 14 residues. Germline assignment: CDR1 SNHLY and CDR2 FYNNEI.

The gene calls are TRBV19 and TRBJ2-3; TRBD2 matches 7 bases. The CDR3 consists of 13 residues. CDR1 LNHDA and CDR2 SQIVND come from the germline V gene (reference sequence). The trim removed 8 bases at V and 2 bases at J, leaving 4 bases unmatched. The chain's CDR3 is CASSGGYTDTQYF. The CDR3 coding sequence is TGTGCCAGTTCGGGGGGATACACAGATACGCAGTATTTT.

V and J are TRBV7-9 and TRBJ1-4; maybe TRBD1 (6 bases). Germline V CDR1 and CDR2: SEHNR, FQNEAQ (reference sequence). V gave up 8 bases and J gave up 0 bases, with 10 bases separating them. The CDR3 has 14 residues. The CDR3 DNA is TGTGCCAGCGGGGCAGGGGCAACTAATGAAAAACTGTTTTTT. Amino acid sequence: CASGAGATNEKLFF.

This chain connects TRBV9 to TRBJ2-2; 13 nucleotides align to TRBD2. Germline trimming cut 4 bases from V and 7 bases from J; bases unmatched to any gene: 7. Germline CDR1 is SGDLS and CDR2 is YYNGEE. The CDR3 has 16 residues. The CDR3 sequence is CASSRGLAGTIGELFF. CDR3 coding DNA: TGTGCCAGCAGCAGGGGACTAGCGGGAACGATCGGGGAGCTGTTTTTT.

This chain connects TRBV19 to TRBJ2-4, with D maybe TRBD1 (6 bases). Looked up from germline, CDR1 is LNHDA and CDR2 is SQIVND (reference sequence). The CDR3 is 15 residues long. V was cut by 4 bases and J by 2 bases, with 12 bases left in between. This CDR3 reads CASSTSGVTKNIQYF. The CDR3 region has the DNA TGTGCCAGTAGTACTTCAGGGGTAACCAAAAACATTCAGTACTTC. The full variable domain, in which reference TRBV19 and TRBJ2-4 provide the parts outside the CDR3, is DGGITQSPKYLFRKEGQNVTLSCEQNLNHDAMYWYRQDPGQGLRLIYYSQIVNDFQKGDIAEGYSVSREKKESFPLTVTSAQKNPTAFYLCASSTSGVTKNIQYFGAGTRLSVL.

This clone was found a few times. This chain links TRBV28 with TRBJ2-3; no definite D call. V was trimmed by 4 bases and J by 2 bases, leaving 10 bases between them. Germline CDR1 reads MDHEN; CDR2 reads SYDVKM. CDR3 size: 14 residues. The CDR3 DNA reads TGTGCCAGCAGTTCGACCTTTCCCACAGATACGCAGTATTTT. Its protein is CASSSTFPTDTQYF. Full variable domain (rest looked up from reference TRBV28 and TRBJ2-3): DVKVTQSSRYLVKRTGEKVFLECVQDMDHENMFWYRQDPGLGLRLIYFSYDVKMKEKGDIPEGYSVSREKKERFSLILESASTNQTSMYLCASSSTFPTDTQYFGPGTRLTVL.

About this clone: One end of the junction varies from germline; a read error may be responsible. The CDR3 DNA is TGTGCCAGCAGCTTGGCCACGCGGGAGTCCTCCAATGAGCAGTTCTTC. It specifies CASSLATRESSNEQFF. V and J are TRBV5-4 and TRBJ2-1; 7 bases map to TRBD2. The germline CDR1 and CDR2 sequences are SGHNT and YYREEE (reference sequence). This CDR3 comprises 16 residues. The full variable domain, with the rest looked up from reference TRBV5-4 and TRBJ2-1, is ETGVTQSPTHLIKTRGQQVTLRCSSQSGHNTVSWYQQALGQGPQFIFQYYREEENGRGNFPPRFSGLQFPNYSSELNVNALELDDSALYLCASSLATRESSNEQFFGPGTRLTVL.

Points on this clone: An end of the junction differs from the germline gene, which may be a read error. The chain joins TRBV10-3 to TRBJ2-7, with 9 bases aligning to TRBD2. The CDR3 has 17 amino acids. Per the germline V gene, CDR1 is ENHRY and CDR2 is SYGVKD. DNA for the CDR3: TGTGCCGTCAGCGACCCTAAGGAGGGCGGGAGGGAGTACGAGCAGTACTTC. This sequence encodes CAVSDPKEGGREYEQYF.

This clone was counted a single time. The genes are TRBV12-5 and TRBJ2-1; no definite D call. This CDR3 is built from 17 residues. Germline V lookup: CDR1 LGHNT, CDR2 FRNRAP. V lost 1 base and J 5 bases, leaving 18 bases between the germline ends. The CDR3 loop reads CASGLAGYCGCHNEQFF. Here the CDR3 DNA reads TGTGCTAGTGGTTTGGCCGGTTATTGTGGATGCCACAATGAGCAGTTCTTC.

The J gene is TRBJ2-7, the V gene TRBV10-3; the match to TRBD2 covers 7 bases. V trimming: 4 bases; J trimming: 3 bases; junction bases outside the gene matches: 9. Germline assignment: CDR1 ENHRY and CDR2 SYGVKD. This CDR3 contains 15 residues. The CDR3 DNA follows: TGTGCCATCAGTGGTGTGGCTAGCGGAGACTACGAGCAGTACTTC. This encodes CAISGVASGDYEQYF.

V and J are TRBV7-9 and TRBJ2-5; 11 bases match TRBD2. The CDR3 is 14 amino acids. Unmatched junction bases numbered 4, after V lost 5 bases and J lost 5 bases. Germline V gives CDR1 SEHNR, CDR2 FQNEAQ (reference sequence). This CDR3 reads CASSKLAGAETQYF. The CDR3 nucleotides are TGTGCCAGCAGCAAACTAGCGGGAGCCGAGACCCAGTACTTC. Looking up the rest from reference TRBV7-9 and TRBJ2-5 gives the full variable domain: DTGVSQNPRHKITKRGQNVTFRCDPISEHNRLYWYRQTLGQGPEFLTYFQNEAQLEKSRLLSDRFSAERPKGSFSTLEIQRTEQGDSAMYLCASSKLAGAETQYFGPGTRLLVL.

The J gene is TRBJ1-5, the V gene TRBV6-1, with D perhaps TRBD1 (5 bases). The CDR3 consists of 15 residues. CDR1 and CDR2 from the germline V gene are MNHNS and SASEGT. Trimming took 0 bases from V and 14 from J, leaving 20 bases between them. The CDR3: CASSEAHSGTPLKHF. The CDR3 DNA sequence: TGTGCCAGCAGTGAAGCCCATTCCGGGACCCCACTGAAGCATTTT.

CDR3 amino acids: CASSLLPSGPQHF. CDR3 sequence (DNA): TGTGCCAGTAGCTTGTTACCTTCGGGGCCCCAGCATTTT. V gene TRBV19 combines with J gene TRBJ1-5; D ambiguous. Trimming shortened V by 6 bases and J by 9 bases, and 15 bases separated the two germline ends. The CDR3 has 13 residues. Germline CDR1 LNHDA, CDR2 SQIVND (reference sequence).

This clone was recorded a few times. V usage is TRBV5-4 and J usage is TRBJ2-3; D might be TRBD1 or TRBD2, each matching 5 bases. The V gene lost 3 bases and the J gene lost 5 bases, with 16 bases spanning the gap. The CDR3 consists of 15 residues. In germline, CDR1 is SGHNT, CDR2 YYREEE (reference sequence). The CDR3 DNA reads TGTGCCAGCAGCTACACGGGCAGGGCGGGAGATACGCAGTATTTT. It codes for CASSYTGRAGDTQYF.

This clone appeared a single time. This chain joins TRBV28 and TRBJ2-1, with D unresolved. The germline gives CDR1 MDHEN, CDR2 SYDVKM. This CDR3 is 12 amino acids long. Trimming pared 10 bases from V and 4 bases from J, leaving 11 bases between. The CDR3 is CATSEQYNEQFF. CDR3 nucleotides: TGTGCCACCTCGGAGCAGTACAATGAGCAGTTCTTC.

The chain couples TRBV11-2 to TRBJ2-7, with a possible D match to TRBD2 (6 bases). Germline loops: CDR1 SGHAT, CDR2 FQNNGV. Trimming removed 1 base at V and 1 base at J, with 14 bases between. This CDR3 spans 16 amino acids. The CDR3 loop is CASSLATGAGSYEQYF. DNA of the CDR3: TGTGCCAGCAGCTTAGCTACGGGAGCTGGGTCCTACGAGCAGTACTTC.

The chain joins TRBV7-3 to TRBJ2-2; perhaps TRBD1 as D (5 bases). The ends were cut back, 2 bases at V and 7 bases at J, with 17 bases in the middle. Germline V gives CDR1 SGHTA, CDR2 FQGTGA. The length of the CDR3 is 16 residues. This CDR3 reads CASSLLGPISGGELFF. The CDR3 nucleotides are TGTGCCAGCAGCTTACTGGGGCCGATCTCCGGCGGGGAGCTGTTTTTT.

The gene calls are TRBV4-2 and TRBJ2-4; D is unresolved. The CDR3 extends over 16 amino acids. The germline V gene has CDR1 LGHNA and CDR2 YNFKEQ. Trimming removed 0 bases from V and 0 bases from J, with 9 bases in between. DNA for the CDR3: TGTGCCAGCAGCCAAGAACAAGGGCTAGCCAAAAACATTCAGTACTTC. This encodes CASSQEQGLAKNIQYF.

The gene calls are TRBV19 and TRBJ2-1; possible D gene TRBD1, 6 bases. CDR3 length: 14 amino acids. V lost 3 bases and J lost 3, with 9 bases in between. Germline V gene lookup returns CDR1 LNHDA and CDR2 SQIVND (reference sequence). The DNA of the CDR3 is TGTGCCAGTAGTATTAGAGGGGGCTACAATGAGCAGTTCTTC. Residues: CASSIRGGYNEQFF.

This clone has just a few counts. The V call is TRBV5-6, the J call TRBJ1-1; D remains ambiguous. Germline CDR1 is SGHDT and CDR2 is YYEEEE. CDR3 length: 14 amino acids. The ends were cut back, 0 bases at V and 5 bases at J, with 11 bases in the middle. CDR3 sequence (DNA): TGTGCCAGCAGCTTGGCGGGGAGGCCGACTGAAGCTTTCTTT. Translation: CASSLAGRPTEAFF.

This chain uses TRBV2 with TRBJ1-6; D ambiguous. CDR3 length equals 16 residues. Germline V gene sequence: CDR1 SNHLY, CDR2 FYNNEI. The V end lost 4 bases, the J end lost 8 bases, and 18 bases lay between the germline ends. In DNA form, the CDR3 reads TGTGCCAGCAGTGCCGGAGCAGGCCGAGCAGATTCACCCCTCCACTTT. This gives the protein CASSAGAGRADSPLHF.

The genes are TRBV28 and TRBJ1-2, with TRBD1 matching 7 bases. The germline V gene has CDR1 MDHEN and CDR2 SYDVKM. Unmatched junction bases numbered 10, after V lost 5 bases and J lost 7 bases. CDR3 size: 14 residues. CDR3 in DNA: TGTGCCAGCAGTGCGACAGGGAAGGCTGGTGGCTACACCTTC. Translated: CASSATGKAGGYTF.

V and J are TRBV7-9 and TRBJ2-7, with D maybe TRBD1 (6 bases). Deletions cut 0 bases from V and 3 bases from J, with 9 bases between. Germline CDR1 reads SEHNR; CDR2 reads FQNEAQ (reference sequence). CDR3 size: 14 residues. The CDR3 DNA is TGTGCCAGCAGCTTAGCTGGGGGCGGCTACGAGCAGTACTTC. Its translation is CASSLAGGGYEQYF.